This entry is about one TCR beta chain. Two consecutive negative NP/OP PCR tests, clearance, or resolved symptoms defined Cohort 3 recovery. As originally analysed: Reference gene primer amplification yielded estimated nucleated cell counts. TCRdb's copy holds only in-frame clones and misses some; the assay was immunoSEQ multiplex PCR. V and J calls plus clone size are reproduced from that table; the DNA served to infer D and trimming. The table records 150,000 to 200,000 clones, just over 85% of them present only once. The data are from a study of blood T cell repertoires in COVID-19. Overall study context: Spain, Italy and the United States supplied samples that represented acute and convalescent COVID-19. Sample material is recorded as cDNA or gDNA derived from T cells, B-cell-depleted T cells, or PBMCs.

Germline assignment: CDR1 WSHSY and CDR2 SAAADI. V lost 9 bases to trimming and J lost 5 bases; unmatched junction nucleotides: 3. This CDR3 has 12 amino acids. The TCR originated in a woman aged 18-30 years who had recovered from COVID-19. Source material: PBMCs or T cells enriched from blood (not recorded which). This sequence joins TRBV10-2 and TRBJ1-1, with TRBD1 matching over 10 bases. In DNA form, the CDR3 reads TGCGCCAGTGGACAGGGGGGGACTGAAGCTTTCTTT. Amino acids: CASGQGGTEAFF.